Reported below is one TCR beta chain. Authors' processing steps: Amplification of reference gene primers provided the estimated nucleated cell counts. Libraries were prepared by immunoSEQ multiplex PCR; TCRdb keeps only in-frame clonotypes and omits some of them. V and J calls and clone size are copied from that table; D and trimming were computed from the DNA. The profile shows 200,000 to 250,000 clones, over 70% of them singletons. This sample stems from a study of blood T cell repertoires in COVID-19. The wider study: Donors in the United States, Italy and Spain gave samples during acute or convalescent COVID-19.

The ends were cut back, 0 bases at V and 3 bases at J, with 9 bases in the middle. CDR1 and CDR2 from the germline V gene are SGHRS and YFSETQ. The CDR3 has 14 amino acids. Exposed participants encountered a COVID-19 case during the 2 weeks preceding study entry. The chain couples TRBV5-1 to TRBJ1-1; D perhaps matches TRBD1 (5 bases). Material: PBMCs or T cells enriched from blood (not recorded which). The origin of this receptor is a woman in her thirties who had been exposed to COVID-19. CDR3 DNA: TGCGCCAGCAGCTTGGAAGACAGAGACACTGAAGCTTTCTTT. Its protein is CASSLEDRDTEAFF.